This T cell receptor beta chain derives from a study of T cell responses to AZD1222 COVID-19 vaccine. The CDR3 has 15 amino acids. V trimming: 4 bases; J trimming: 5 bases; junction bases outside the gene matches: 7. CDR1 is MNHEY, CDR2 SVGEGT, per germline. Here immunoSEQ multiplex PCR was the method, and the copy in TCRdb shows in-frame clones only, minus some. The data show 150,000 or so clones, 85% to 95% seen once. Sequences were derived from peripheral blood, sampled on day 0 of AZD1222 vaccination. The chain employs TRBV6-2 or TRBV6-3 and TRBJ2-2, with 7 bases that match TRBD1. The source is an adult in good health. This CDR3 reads CASSSDRDLTGELFF. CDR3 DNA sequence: TGTGCCAGCAGTTCCGACAGGGACCTGACCGGGGAGCTGTTTTTT.